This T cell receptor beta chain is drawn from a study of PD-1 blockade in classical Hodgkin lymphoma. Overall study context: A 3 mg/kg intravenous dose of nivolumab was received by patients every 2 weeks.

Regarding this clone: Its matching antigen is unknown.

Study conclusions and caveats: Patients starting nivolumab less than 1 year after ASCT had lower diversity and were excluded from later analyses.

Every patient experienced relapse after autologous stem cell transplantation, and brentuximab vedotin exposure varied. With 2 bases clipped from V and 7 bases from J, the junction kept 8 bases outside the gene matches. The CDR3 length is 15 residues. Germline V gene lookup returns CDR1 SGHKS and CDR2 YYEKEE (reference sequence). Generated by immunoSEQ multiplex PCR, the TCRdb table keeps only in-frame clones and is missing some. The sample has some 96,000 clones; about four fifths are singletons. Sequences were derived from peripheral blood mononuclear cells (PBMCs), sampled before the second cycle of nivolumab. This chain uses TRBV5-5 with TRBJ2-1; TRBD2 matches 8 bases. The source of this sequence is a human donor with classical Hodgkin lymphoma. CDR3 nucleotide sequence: TGTGCCAGCAGCTTCCCCGTAGCGGGGCGTAATGAGCAGTTCTTC. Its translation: CASSFPVAGRNEQFF.